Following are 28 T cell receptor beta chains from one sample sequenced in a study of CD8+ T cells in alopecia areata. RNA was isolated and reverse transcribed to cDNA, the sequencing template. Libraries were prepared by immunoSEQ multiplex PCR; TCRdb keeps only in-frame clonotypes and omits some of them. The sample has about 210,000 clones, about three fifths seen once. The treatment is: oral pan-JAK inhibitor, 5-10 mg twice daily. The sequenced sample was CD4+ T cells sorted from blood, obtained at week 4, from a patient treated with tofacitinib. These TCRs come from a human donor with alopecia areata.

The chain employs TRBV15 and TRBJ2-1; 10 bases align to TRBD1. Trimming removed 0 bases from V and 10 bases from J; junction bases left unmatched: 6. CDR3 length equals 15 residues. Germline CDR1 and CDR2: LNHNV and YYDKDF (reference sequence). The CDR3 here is CATSRDRGTGDEQFF. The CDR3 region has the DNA TGTGCCACCAGCAGAGATAGGGGGACAGGGGACGAGCAGTTCTTC. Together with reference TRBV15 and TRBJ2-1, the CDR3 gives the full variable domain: DAMVIQNPRYQVTQFGKPVTLSCSQTLNHNVMYWYQQKSSQAPKLLFHYYDKDFNNEADTPDNFQSRRPNTSFCFLDIRSPGLGDTAMYLCATSRDRGTGDEQFFGPGTRLTVL.

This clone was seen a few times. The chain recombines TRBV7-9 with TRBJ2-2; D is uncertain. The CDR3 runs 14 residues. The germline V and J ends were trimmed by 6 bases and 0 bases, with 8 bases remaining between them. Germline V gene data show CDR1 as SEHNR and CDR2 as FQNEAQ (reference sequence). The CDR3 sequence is CASSWTANTGELFF. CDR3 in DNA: TGTGCCAGCAGTTGGACGGCGAACACCGGGGAGCTGTTTTTT.

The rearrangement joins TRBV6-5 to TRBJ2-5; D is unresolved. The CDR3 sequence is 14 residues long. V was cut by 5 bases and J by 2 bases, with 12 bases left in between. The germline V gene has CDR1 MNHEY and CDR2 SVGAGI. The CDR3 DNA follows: TGTGCCAGCAGTCCCCTGGTTGGTCAAGAGACCCAGTACTTC. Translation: CASSPLVGQETQYF.

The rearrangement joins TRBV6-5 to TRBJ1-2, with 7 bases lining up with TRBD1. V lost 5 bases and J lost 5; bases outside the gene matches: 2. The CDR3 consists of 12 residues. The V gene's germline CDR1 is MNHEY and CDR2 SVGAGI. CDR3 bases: TGTGCCAGCAGTACGGGACAGTATGGCTACACCTTC. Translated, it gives CASSTGQYGYTF.

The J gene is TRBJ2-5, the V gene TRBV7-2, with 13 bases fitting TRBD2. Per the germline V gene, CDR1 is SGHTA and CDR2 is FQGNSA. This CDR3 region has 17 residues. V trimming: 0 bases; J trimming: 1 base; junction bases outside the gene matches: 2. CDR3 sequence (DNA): TGTGCCAGCAGCTTAGCGGGACTAGCGGGATTCCAAGAGACCCAGTACTTC. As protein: CASSLAGLAGFQETQYF. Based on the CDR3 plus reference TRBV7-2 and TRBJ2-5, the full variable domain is GAGVSQSPSNKVTEKGKDVELRCDPISGHTALYWYRQSLGQGLEFLIYFQGNSAPDKSGLPSDRFSAERTGGSVSTLTIQRTQQEDSAVYLCASSLAGLAGFQETQYFGPGTRLLVL.

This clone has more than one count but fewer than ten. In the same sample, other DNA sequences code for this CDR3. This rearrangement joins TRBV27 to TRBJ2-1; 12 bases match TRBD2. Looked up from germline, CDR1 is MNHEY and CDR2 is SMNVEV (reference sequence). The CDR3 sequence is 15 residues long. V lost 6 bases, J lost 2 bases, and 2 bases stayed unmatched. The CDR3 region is CASSLAGGPYNEQFF. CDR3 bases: TGTGCCAGCAGCCTAGCGGGGGGGCCCTACAATGAGCAGTTCTTC.

In DNA, the CDR3 is TGTGCCAGCAGCTTGTCCGGGCCCGGGGATACGCAGTATTTT. Translation gives CASSLSGPGDTQYF. This chain connects TRBV7-2 to TRBJ2-3; D unclear. Germline assignment: CDR1 SGHTA and CDR2 FQGNSA. The CDR3 length is 14 residues. V lost 3 bases and J 6 bases, leaving 13 bases between the germline ends.

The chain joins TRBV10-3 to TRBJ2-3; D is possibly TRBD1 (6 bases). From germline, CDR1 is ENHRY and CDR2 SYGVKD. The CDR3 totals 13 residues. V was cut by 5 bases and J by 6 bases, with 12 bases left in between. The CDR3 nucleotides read TGTGCCATCAGTTGGGACACCCTCGATACGCAGTATTTT. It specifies CAISWDTLDTQYF.

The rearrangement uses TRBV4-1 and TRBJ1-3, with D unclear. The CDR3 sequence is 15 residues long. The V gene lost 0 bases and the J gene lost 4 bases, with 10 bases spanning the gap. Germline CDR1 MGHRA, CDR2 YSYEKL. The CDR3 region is CASSQDWGLGNTIYF. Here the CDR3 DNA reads TGCGCCAGCAGCCAAGATTGGGGTTTGGGAAACACCATATATTTT.

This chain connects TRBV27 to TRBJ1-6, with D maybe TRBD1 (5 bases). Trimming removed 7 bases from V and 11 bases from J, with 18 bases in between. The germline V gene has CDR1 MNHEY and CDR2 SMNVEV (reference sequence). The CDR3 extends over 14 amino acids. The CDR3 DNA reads TGTGCCAGCACCCTAAGGGCAGGGTTAGCACCCCTCCACTTT. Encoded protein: CASTLRAGLAPLHF.

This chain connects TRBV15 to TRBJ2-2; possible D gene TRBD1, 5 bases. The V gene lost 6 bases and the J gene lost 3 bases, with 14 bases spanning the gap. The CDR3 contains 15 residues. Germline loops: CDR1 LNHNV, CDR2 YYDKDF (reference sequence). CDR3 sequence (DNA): TGTGCCACCAGGCAGGACACCCTGGACACCGGGGAGCTGTTTTTT. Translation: CATRQDTLDTGELFF. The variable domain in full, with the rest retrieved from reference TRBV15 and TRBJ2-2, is DAMVIQNPRYQVTQFGKPVTLSCSQTLNHNVMYWYQQKSSQAPKLLFHYYDKDFNNEADTPDNFQSRRPNTSFCFLDIRSPGLGDTAMYLCATRQDTLDTGELFFGEGSRLTVL.

As DNA, the CDR3 is TGCAGCGCCCCCGGAGGGAACACTGAAGCTTTCTTT. Translation: CSAPGGNTEAFF. V usage is TRBV29-1 and J usage is TRBJ1-1; no clear D. In germline, CDR1 is SQVTM, CDR2 ANQGSEA. The CDR3 totals 12 residues. The V and J ends lost 7 bases and 1 base respectively, with 10 bases between them.

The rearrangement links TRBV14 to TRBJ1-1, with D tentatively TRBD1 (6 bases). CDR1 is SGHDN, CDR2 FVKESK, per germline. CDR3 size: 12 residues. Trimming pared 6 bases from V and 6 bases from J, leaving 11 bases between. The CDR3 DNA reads TGTGCCAGCAGTTTCCCAGGGGCTGAAGCTTTCTTT. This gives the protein CASSFPGAEAFF.

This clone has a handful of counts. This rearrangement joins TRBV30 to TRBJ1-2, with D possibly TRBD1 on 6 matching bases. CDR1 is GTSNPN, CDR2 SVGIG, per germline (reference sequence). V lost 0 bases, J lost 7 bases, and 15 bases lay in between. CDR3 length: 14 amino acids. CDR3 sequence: CAWSVQGLSGGYTF. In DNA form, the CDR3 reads TGTGCCTGGAGTGTACAGGGTCTATCGGGTGGCTACACCTTC.

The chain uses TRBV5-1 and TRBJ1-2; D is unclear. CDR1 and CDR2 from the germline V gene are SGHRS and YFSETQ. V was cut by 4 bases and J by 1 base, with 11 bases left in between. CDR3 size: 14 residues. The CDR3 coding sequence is TGCGCCAGCAGCACCAGCAGCGGTAACTATGGCTACACCTTC. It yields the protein CASSTSSGNYGYTF.

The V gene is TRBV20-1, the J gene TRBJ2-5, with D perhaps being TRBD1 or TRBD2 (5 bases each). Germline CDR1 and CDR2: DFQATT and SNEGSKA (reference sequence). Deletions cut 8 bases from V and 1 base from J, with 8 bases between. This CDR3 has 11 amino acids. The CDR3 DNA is TGCAGTTGGGGGACCCAAGAGACCCAGTACTTC. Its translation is CSWGTQETQYF.

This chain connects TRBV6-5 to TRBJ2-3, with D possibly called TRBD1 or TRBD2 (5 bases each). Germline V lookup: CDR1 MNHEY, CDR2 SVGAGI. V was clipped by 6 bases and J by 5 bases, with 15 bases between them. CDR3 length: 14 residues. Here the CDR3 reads CASSHRDRRDTQYF. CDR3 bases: TGTGCCAGCAGCCACCGGGACCGACGAGATACGCAGTATTTT.

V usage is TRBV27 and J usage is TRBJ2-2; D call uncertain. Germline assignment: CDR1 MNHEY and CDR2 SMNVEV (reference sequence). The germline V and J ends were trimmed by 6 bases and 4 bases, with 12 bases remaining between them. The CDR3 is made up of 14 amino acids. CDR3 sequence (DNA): TGTGCCAGCAGGAGTGAAGGGTTCACCGGGGAGCTGTTTTTT. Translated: CASRSEGFTGELFF.

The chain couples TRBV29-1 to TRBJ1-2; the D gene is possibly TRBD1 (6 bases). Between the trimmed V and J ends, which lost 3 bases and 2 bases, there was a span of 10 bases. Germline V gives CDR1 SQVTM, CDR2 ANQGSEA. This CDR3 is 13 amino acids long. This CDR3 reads CSVETGENYGYTF. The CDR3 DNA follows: TGCAGCGTTGAGACAGGAGAGAACTATGGCTACACCTTC. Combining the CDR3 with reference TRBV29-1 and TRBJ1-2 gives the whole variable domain SAVISQKPSRDICQRGTSLTIQCQVDSQVTMMFWYRQQPGQSLTLIATANQGSEATYESGFVIDKFPISRPNLTFSTLTVSNMSPEDSSIYLCSVETGENYGYTFGSGTRLTVV.

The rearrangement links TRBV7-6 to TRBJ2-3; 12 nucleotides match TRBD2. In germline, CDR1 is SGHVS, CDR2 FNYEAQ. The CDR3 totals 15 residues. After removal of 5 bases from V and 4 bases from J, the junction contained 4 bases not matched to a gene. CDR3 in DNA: TGTGCCAGCAGCCCACTAGCGGGGGGCCCAGATACGCAGTATTTT. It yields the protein CASSPLAGGPDTQYF. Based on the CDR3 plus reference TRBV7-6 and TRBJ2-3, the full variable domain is GAGVSQSPRYKVTKRGQDVALRCDPISGHVSLYWYRQALGQGPEFLTYFNYEAQQDKSGLPNDRFSAERPEGSISTLTIQRTEQRDSAMYRCASSPLAGGPDTQYFGPGTRLTVL.

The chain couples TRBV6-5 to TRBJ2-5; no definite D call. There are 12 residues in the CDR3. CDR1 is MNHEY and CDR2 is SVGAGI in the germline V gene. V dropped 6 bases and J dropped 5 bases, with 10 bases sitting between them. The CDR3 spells CASRPQGETQYF. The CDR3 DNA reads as TGTGCCAGCAGGCCGCAAGGGGAGACCCAGTACTTC.

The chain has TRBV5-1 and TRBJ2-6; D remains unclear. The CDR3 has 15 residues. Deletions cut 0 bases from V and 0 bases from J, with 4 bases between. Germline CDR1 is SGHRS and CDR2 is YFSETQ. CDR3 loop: CASSLGHSGANVLTF. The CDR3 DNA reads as TGCGCCAGCAGCTTGGGCCACTCTGGGGCCAACGTCCTGACTTTC.

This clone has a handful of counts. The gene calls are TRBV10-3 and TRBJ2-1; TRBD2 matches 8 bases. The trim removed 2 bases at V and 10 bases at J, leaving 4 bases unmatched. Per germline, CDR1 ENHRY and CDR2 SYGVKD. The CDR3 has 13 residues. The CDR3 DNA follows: TGTGCCATCAGTGAGACCGAGCGGGGGGAGCAGTTCTTC. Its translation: CAISETERGEQFF.

CDR3 sequence reads: CSVEVTSGVEQFF. CDR3 nucleotides: TGCAGCGTTGAAGTAACTAGCGGGGTTGAGCAGTTCTTC. The chain combines TRBV29-1 with TRBJ2-1; 10 bases are a match to TRBD2. Per the germline V gene, CDR1 is SQVTM and CDR2 is ANQGSEA. The CDR3 runs 13 residues. Trimming cost V 1 base and J 9 bases; bases outside gene matches: 3.

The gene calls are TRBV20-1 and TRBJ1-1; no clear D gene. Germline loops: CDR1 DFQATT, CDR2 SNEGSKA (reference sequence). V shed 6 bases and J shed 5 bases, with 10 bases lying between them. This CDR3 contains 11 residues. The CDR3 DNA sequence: TGCAGTGCGTATCCGGGAACTGAAGCTTTCTTT. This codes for CSAYPGTEAFF.

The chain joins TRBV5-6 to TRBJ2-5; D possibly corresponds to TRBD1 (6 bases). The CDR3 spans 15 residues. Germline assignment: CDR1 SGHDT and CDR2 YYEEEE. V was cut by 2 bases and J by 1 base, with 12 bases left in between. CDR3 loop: CASSFPDRVQETQYF. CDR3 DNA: TGTGCCAGCAGCTTTCCGGACAGAGTCCAAGAGACCCAGTACTTC.

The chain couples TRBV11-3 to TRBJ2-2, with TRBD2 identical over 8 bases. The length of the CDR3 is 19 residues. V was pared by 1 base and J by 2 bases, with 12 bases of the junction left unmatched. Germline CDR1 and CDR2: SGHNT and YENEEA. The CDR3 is CASSLGAGLVKPNTGELFF. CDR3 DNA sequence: TGTGCCAGCAGCTTAGGGGCGGGACTAGTGAAACCCAACACCGGGGAGCTGTTTTTT. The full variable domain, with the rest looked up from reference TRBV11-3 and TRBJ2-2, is EAGVVQSPRYKIIEKKQPVAFWCNPISGHNTLYWYLQNLGQGPELLIRYENEEAVDDSQLPKDRFSAERLKGVDSTLKIQPAELGDSAVYLCASSLGAGLVKPNTGELFFGEGSRLTVL.

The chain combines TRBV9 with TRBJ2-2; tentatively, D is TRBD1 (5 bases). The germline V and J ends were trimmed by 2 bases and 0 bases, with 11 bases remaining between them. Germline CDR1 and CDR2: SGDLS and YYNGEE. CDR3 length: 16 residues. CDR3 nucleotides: TGTGCCAGCAGCGTTAGCCCCAGGGCGAACACCGGGGAGCTGTTTTTT. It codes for CASSVSPRANTGELFF. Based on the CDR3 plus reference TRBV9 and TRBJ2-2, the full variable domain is DSGVTQTPKHLITATGQRVTLRCSPRSGDLSVYWYQQSLDQGLQFLIQYYNGEERAKGNILERFSAQQFPDLHSELNLSSLELGDSALYFCASSVSPRANTGELFFGEGSRLTVL.